This T cell receptor (beta chain) emerged from a study of Tregs in tolerant kidney transplant recipients. Study-level results: The most relevant donor-specific Treg TCRbeta repertoire apparently came from expansion with activated donor B cells. Few patients were studied, so findings need validation in larger groups.

The table came from immunoSEQ multiplex PCR; TCRdb's copy has only in-frame clones and leaves some out. The sample contains around 61,000 clones, about four fifths of which appear only once. About this clone itself: Its antigen is as yet unknown.

V lost 7 bases and J lost 6, with 15 bases in between. The CDR3 is 13 amino acids. Germline V gives CDR1 LNHDA, CDR2 SQIVND (reference sequence). The source is a human donor in good health. The chain uses TRBV19 and TRBJ1-1; D ambiguous. The sequenced material came from CD4+ T cells from blood. The DNA for the CDR3 is TGTGCCAGTAACGAAAGGGATCGGGCTGAAGCTTTCTTT. The encoded protein is CASNERDRAEAFF.